The rows below give T cell receptor beta chains drawn from one sample of a study of OX40 agonist ivuxolimab in advanced cancers. The repertoire was sequenced with immunoSEQ multiplex PCR; TCRdb's copy has only in-frame clones and lacks some. The table records 20,000 or so clones, roughly nine tenths of them present only once. The specimen comprised CD4+ or CD8+ T cells sorted from blood, sampled in a trial of the OX40 agonist ivuxolimab. The receptors derive from an adult with an advanced solid tumor such as melanoma, head and neck, liver or kidney cancer. CDR3s include the opening cysteine and the closing phenylalanine or tryptophan. D genes are given only for firm matches. Expanded clones get a size class; other rows say once, few or many, or leave the size out.

TRBV27	TRBD2	-	TRBJ2-1	TGTGCCAGCAGTTTGGGGACTAGCGGGAGGTGGGGGCAGTTCTTC	CASSLGTSGRWGQFF
TRBV15	-	-	TRBJ2-7	TGTGCCACCAGCAGGAGACAGAACCCCTACGAGCAGTACTTC	CATSRRQNPYEQYF
TRBV28	-	-	TRBJ2-7	TGTGCCAGCAGTTTATCCTCCTACGAGCAGTACTTC	CASSLSSYEQYF
TRBV7-9	-	-	TRBJ2-2	TGTGCCAGCAGCTGGACTTCGCCCCCTAACACCGGGGAGCTGTTTTTT	CASSWTSPPNTGELFF
TRBV21-1	-	-	TRBJ2-3	TGTGCCAGGGCTACGCCTAGCGGGAGGGTTTTTAAGGCCACAGATACGCAGTATTTT	CARATPSGRVFKATDTQYF
TRBV6-5	TRBD1	once	TRBJ2-7	TGTGCCAGCAGTTACTCCGGGACAGGGTTCTACGAGCAGTACTTC	CASSYSGTGFYEQYF
TRBV2	-	-	TRBJ2-1	TGTGCCAGCACTCCCAAGCAGTTCTTC	CASTPKQFF
TRBV7-9	TRBD1	-	TRBJ2-1	TGTGCCAGCAGCTTAAGGTCAGGGGGCAATGAGCAGTTCTTC	CASSLRSGGNEQFF
TRBV2	-	-	TRBJ2-1	TGTGCCAGCAGTGGAGATCGGCTAGAGGTCTTCTTC	CASSGDRLEVFF
TRBV29-1	-	-	TRBJ2-7	TGCAGCGTTTTAGGGACACCACATTACGAGCAGTACTTC	CSVLGTPHYEQYF
TRBV7-9	-	-	TRBJ1-2	TGTGCCAGCACTGAGGGGTATGGCTACACCTTC	CASTEGYGYTF
TRBV7-3	-	-	TRBJ2-2	TGTGCCAGCAGCCCGGAGTGGTCTGGCGTGATCGGGGAGCTGTTTTTT	CASSPEWSGVIGELFF
TRBV10-3	-	-	TRBJ2-1	TGTGCCATCAGTCCGTTGGATACCTACAATGAGCAGTTCTTC	CAISPLDTYNEQFF
TRBV11-3	TRBD1	-	TRBJ2-1	TGTGCCAGCAGCTTAGATGGGACAGGGGGGTACAATGAGCAGTTCTTC	CASSLDGTGGYNEQFF
TRBV9	-	-	TRBJ2-5	TGTGCCAGCAGCCCCTTGACTAGATGGGAGACCCAGTACTTC	CASSPLTRWETQYF
TRBV9	TRBD2	-	TRBJ2-1	TGTGCCAGCAGCGTAGTGGGACTAGCGGGAGCTGAGCAGTTCTTC	CASSVVGLAGAEQFF
TRBV6-5	-	few	TRBJ1-5	TGTGCCAGCAGCATTGACGGATGGGGCAATCAGCCCCAGCATTTT	CASSIDGWGNQPQHF
TRBV4-2	TRBD2	-	TRBJ2-1	TGTGCCAGCAGCCAAGAAATAGCGGGAGGGCCGGGTGAGCAGTTCTTC	CASSQEIAGGPGEQFF
TRBV5-1	-	-	TRBJ2-2	TGCGCCAGCGCTATACAGACCGGGGAGCTGTTTTTT	CASAIQTGELFF
TRBV28	TRBD1	-	TRBJ1-1	TGTGCCAGCAGTTCTCTTACAACAGGGGGTTTTGAAGCTTTCTTT	CASSSLTTGGFEAFF
TRBV2	TRBD2	-	TRBJ2-3	TGTGCCAGCAGTGATATAGCGGGCTCTCAAACAGATACGCAGTATTTT	CASSDIAGSQTDTQYF
TRBV28	TRBD2	-	TRBJ2-5	TGTGCCAGCAGCTGGGGTAGCGGGAGGGCGGAGACCCAGTACTTC	CASSWGSGRAETQYF
TRBV19	TRBD2	once	TRBJ2-4	TGTGCCAGTAGTATAGGACTAGCGGAAAACATTCAGTACTTC	CASSIGLAENIQYF
TRBV28	TRBD2	-	TRBJ2-1	TGTGCCAGCAGTCCGCGGTCAGCGGGAGGGTCCCTAAAGAGCAATGAGCAGTTCTTC	CASSPRSAGGSLKSNEQFF
TRBV5-4	-	few	TRBJ1-5	TGTGCCAGCAGTTACCAGGATCAGCCCCAGCATTTT	CASSYQDQPQHF
TRBV28	-	-	TRBJ1-1	TGTGCCAGCAGTTTAAGGGGGGCCAACACTGAAGCTTTCTTT	CASSLRGANTEAFF
TRBV7-2	-	-	TRBJ2-2	TGTGCCAGCAGCTCGTCGCCAGGGAGGAACACCGGGGAGCTGTTTTTT	CASSSSPGRNTGELFF
TRBV11-3	TRBD2	-	TRBJ2-1	TGTGCCAGCAGCTTGGGCGGGAGTCCCAACTACAATGAGCAGTTCTTC	CASSLGGSPNYNEQFF
TRBV7-9	-	-	TRBJ1-5	TGTGCCAGCAGCTTGGCTCCCGGGAACCCCGCCAATCAGCCCCAGCATTTT	CASSLAPGNPANQPQHF
TRBV6-6	-	-	TRBJ2-1	TGTGCCAGCAGTTACACCGGACACGAGCAGTTCTTC	CASSYTGHEQFF
TRBV27	TRBD2	-	TRBJ2-3	TGTGCCAGCGAGGAGGCGGGAGGGCAGGCAGATACGCAGTATTTT	CASEEAGGQADTQYF
TRBV12-5	-	once	TRBJ1-5	TGTGCTAGTGGTTTGGTACAAGGGGAGCCCCAGCATTTT	CASGLVQGEPQHF
TRBV10-2	TRBD1	once	TRBJ2-7	TGCGCCAGCAGTCGGGACAGGAACTACGAGCAGTACTTC	CASSRDRNYEQYF
TRBV4-1	-	-	TRBJ2-7	TGCGCCAGCAGCCAAGAAGGATGGGCGGCCTACGAGCAGTACTTC	CASSQEGWAAYEQYF
TRBV6-5	-	medium-sized	TRBJ1-5	TGTGCCAGCAGTGGACACGGGGGGTATCAGCCCCAGCATTTT	CASSGHGGYQPQHF
TRBV28	-	-	TRBJ1-4	TGTGCCAGCAGTTACCCCCGACAGGTTAATGAAAAACTGTTTTTT	CASSYPRQVNEKLFF
TRBV11-3	-	-	TRBJ2-1	TGTGCCAGCAGCTTAAGACTACTATACAATGAGCAGTTCTTC	CASSLRLLYNEQFF
TRBV9	TRBD1	-	TRBJ1-6	TGTGCCAGCAGCGGCAGGGGGGACAATAATTCACCCCTCCACTTT	CASSGRGDNNSPLHF
TRBV7-9	-	-	TRBJ2-1	TGTGCCAGCAGCTACCCCAGAACCGGGAGATCCTACAATGAGCAGTTCTTC	CASSYPRTGRSYNEQFF
TRBV27	TRBD1	-	TRBJ2-3	TGTGCCAGCAGTTTGGCAGGGGGCGGAGATACGCAGTATTTT	CASSLAGGGDTQYF
TRBV19	TRBD1	once	TRBJ1-5	TGTGCCAGTAGTGACAGGGGGTATGGGGATCAGCCCCAGCATTTT	CASSDRGYGDQPQHF
TRBV9	-	-	TRBJ2-5	TGTGCCAGCAGCGTAGGAGGGCAAGAGACCCAGTACTTC	CASSVGGQETQYF
TRBV4-1	-	-	TRBJ2-7	TGCGCCAGCAGCCAAGAGGGCGACTACGAGCAGTACTTC	CASSQEGDYEQYF
TRBV29-1	-	-	TRBJ1-1	TGCAGCGTTGGACCGGTAGAGAACACTGAAGCTTTCTTT	CSVGPVENTEAFF
TRBV9	TRBD1	-	TRBJ1-1	TGTGCCAGCAGCGCAGGGGGTATCATGAACACTGAAGCTTTCTTT	CASSAGGIMNTEAFF
TRBV28	-	-	TRBJ2-7	TGTGCCAGCAGTCCCTTCTCCTACGAGCAGTACTTC	CASSPFSYEQYF
TRBV28	TRBD2	-	TRBJ2-5	TGTGCCAGCAGTTACCCAGGACTAGCGGGAGCAGAGACCCAGTACTTC	CASSYPGLAGAETQYF
TRBV11-2	-	-	TRBJ2-3	TGTGCCAGCAGCTTCGGTCGACTATTCCCAGATACGCAGTATTTT	CASSFGRLFPDTQYF
TRBV18	-	-	TRBJ2-5	TGTGCCAGCTCCGGGGACTCCCAAGAGACCCAGTACTTC	CASSGDSQETQYF
TRBV27	-	-	TRBJ1-2	TGTGCCAGCAGTTCGCTGACCGGGGCTTCCTTTGAGGATGGCTACACCTTC	CASSSLTGASFEDGYTF
TRBV11-2	-	-	TRBJ1-1	TGTGCCAGCAGCGGGACGGTGAACACTGAAGCTTTCTTT	CASSGTVNTEAFF
TRBV6-5	-	-	TRBJ2-5	TGTGCCAGCAGTTTGACGGGAGTGGAGACCCAGTACTTC	CASSLTGVETQYF
TRBV27	-	-	TRBJ2-1	TGTGCCAGCAGCCTCCCTACACGGAATGAGCAGTTCTTC	CASSLPTRNEQFF
TRBV11-1	TRBD1	once	TRBJ2-7	TGTGCCAGCAGCCCCCAGGTAACCGGGACAGCTTCCTACGAGCAGTACTTC	CASSPQVTGTASYEQYF
TRBV27	-	-	TRBJ2-1	TGTGCCAGCAGTTTACTGGCGGTCTCCTACAATGAGCAGTTCTTC	CASSLLAVSYNEQFF
TRBV27	TRBD2	-	TRBJ2-7	TGTGCCAGCAGTTTACTAGCGGGAATCGACGAGCAGTACTTC	CASSLLAGIDEQYF
TRBV27	TRBD2	-	TRBJ2-7	TGTGCCAGCAGTTGGGGGAGGGCCCCCTACGAGCAGTACTTC	CASSWGRAPYEQYF
TRBV9	TRBD1	-	TRBJ1-2	TGTGCCAGCAGCACCGGGACAGGGGGCGCGTTGGGCTACACCTTC	CASSTGTGGALGYTF
TRBV15	-	-	TRBJ2-5	TGTGCCACCAGCAGAGTTTCCGTAGCGGCGGAGGAGACCCAGTACTTC	CATSRVSVAAEETQYF